These 22 T cell receptor beta chains share one sample of origin, sequenced in a study of cytomegalovirus exposure and HLA in healthy donors. A multiplex PCR was run with 60 Vbeta primers and 13 Jbeta primers. Produced via immunoSEQ multiplex PCR; TCRdb's table is partial and in-frame only. The table lists 150,000 to 200,000 clones, about three quarters of them singletons, with about 1.5% in the top ten. Sequences were obtained from PBMCs. These receptors came from a man aged 18-30 years in good health and CMV-seronegative.

The genes are TRBV30 and TRBJ1-1; D perhaps matches TRBD1 (6 bases). CDR3 length equals 11 residues. The germline CDR1 and CDR2 sequences are GTSNPN and SVGIG (reference sequence). Trimming took 3 bases from V and 8 from J, leaving 10 bases between them. The CDR3: CAWRTGTEAFF. CDR3 nucleotides: TGTGCCTGGAGAACAGGGACAGAAGCTTTCTTT.

The rearrangement links TRBV9 to TRBJ1-4; 8 nucleotides align to TRBD1. The germline CDR1 and CDR2 sequences are SGDLS and YYNGEE. This CDR3 region has 14 residues. The V and J ends lost 3 bases and 6 bases, in that order; junction bases with no gene match: 4. The CDR3, as DNA: TGTGCCAGCAGCGCCTTGACAGGGGATGAAAAACTGTTTTTT. Encoded protein: CASSALTGDEKLFF.

The rearrangement joins TRBV7-8 to TRBJ1-1, with D possibly TRBD1 on 5 matching bases. Trimming pared 2 bases from V and 5 bases from J, leaving 12 bases between. Per the germline V gene, CDR1 is SGHVS and CDR2 is FQNEAQ. There are 14 residues in the CDR3. Written as DNA, the CDR3 is TGTGCCAGCAGCTTATTAACGGGGGGGACTGAAGCTTTCTTT. Its protein is CASSLLTGGTEAFF.

The rearrangement joins TRBV7-3 to TRBJ2-7, with 7 bases lining up with TRBD1. Trimming at V came to 5 bases and at J to 3 bases, leaving 10 bases not matched to a gene. The CDR3 length is 15 residues. CDR1 is SGHTA, CDR2 FQGTGA, per germline. DNA for the CDR3: TGTGCCAGCAGCCGTCGACAGGGTCTTCTCTACGAGCAGTACTTC. Its protein is CASSRRQGLLYEQYF.

The genes are TRBV4-3 and TRBJ2-7; D possibly corresponds to TRBD2 (6 bases). Germline V gene lookup returns CDR1 LGHNA and CDR2 YSLEER. This CDR3 contains 16 residues. V lost 4 bases and J 3 bases, leaving 19 bases between the germline ends. The CDR3 loop reads CASSPQVGRGFYEQYF. In DNA, the CDR3 is TGCGCCAGCAGCCCACAGGTGGGACGGGGGTTCTACGAGCAGTACTTC.

The CDR3 loop reads CASSSGQAPYTDTQYF. In DNA form, the CDR3 reads TGTGCCAGCAGCTCCGGACAGGCCCCATACACAGATACGCAGTATTTT. The rearrangement uses TRBV7-6 and TRBJ2-3; 7 positions agree with TRBD1. Germline loops: CDR1 SGHVS, CDR2 FNYEAQ. There are 16 residues in the CDR3. The V and J ends lost 4 bases and 2 bases, in that order; junction bases with no gene match: 9.

V gene TRBV5-1 combines with J gene TRBJ2-7; D gene unclear. This CDR3 contains 11 residues. The germline V gene has CDR1 SGHRS and CDR2 YFSETQ. The V end was cut by 3 bases, the J end by 7 bases, with 8 bases between. CDR3 sequence (DNA): TGCGCCAGCAGCTATCATGCGGAGCAGTACTTC. Protein: CASSYHAEQYF.

This clone was recorded only once. This chain joins TRBV5-3 and TRBJ1-4; 10 nucleotides line up with TRBD1. TRBV5-3 is an open reading frame whose function is uncertain. There are 16 residues in the CDR3. V dropped 4 bases and J dropped 7; count of bases not matched to a gene: 10. The CDR3: CARSPTSRDRGEKLFF. For the CDR3, the DNA is TGTGCCAGAAGCCCTACCTCCCGGGACAGGGGTGAAAAACTGTTTTTT.

V is TRBV11-2 and J is TRBJ1-1; 8 bases match TRBD1. The germline V gene has CDR1 SGHAT and CDR2 FQNNGV. V dropped 6 bases and J dropped 4; count of bases not matched to a gene: 13. This CDR3 contains 16 residues. CDR3 residues: CASRTGGGGPFTEAFF. For the CDR3, the DNA is TGTGCCAGCAGAACAGGGGGTGGGGGGCCGTTCACTGAAGCTTTCTTT.

The V call is TRBV23-1, the J call TRBJ2-7, with D perhaps TRBD1 (6 bases). TRBV23-1 is recorded as an ORF, its role being uncertain. The CDR3 is 15 amino acids. The V and J ends lost 2 bases and 3 bases respectively, with 14 bases between them. This chain's CDR3 is CASSQEASDSYEQYF. CDR3 nucleotides: TGCGCCAGCAGTCAAGAGGCCTCGGACAGCTACGAGCAGTACTTC.

The chain uses TRBV2 and TRBJ1-2, with no clear D. The germline CDR1 and CDR2 sequences are SNHLY and FYNNEI. The germline V and J ends were trimmed by 0 bases and 6 bases, with 8 bases remaining between them. This CDR3 spans 13 amino acids. The CDR3, as DNA: TGTGCCAGCAGTGAAGCGAGACTTGATGGCTACACCTTC. Its translation is CASSEARLDGYTF.

This rearrangement joins TRBV18 to TRBJ1-5; 7 nucleotides match TRBD1. With V trimmed by 3 bases and J by 0 bases, 5 bases remained unmatched. Germline V gives CDR1 KGHSH, CDR2 LQKENI. This CDR3 has 16 residues. The CDR3 bases are TGTGCCAGCTCACCTGACAGGGCAAATAGCAATCAGCCCCAGCATTTT. Translated: CASSPDRANSNQPQHF.

This clone was recorded only once. An end of the junction does not agree with germline; a read error may underlie this. The chain has TRBV7-7 and TRBJ2-1; 7 nucleotides align to TRBD2. CDR1 is SSHAT and CDR2 is FNYEAQ in the germline V gene (reference sequence). CDR3 length: 14 residues. CDR3 region: CASSLAAGAYEQFF. The CDR3 DNA reads as TGTGCTAGCAGCTTAGCGGCGGGAGCTTATGAGCAGTTCTTC.

The chain couples TRBV27 to TRBJ2-1; 9 positions match TRBD2. After removal of 7 bases from V and 9 bases from J, the junction contained 10 bases not matched to a gene. Germline assignment: CDR1 MNHEY and CDR2 SMNVEV (reference sequence). This CDR3 comprises 14 residues. CDR3 protein: CASIGLAGRGEQFF. As DNA, the CDR3 is TGTGCCAGCATTGGGCTAGCGGGAAGGGGTGAGCAGTTCTTC.

The rearrangement uses TRBV7-3 and TRBJ2-7; 7 bases match TRBD2. The CDR3 has 14 residues. V lost 5 bases and J lost 5; bases outside the gene matches: 9. Germline V gene lookup returns CDR1 SGHTA and CDR2 FQGTGA. The DNA for the CDR3 is TGTGCCAGCAGCCAAAGCGGGGAAAGGAACGAGCAGTACTTC. It encodes CASSQSGERNEQYF.

The table lists this clone with a few counts. J is TRBJ2-2 and V is TRBV4-3, with 9 bases identical to TRBD1. The CDR3 is 17 residues long. V shed 2 bases and J 6 bases; nucleotides not matched to a gene: 10. The germline gives CDR1 LGHNA, CDR2 YSLEER. CDR3 DNA: TGCGCCAGCAGCCAATGGGGGACAGGGAAAGGATCCGGGGAGCTGTTTTTT. Amino acid sequence: CASSQWGTGKGSGELFF.

J is TRBJ2-4 and V is TRBV2, with 8 bases fitting TRBD2. From germline, CDR1 is SNHLY and CDR2 FYNNEI. The CDR3 runs 16 residues. J was trimmed by 8 bases and V by 7 bases; bases with no gene match: 16. This CDR3 reads CASTLRSGGRGDIQYF. Here the CDR3 DNA reads TGTGCCAGCACGCTGAGAAGCGGGGGTCGGGGAGACATTCAGTACTTC.

The rearrangement links TRBV6-6 to TRBJ2-3; 10 nucleotides line up with TRBD2. The CDR3 covers 15 residues. The ends lost 6 bases at V and 1 base at J; junction bases unmatched: 4. The germline gives CDR1 MNHNY, CDR2 SVGAGI (reference sequence). The CDR3 coding sequence is TGTGCCAGCAGACCCGGGACTAGCGGCACAGATACGCAGTATTTT. Its translation is CASRPGTSGTDTQYF.

V is TRBV12-5 and J is TRBJ2-1; tentatively, D is TRBD2 (6 bases). The germline V and J ends were trimmed by 7 bases and 5 bases, with 15 bases remaining between them. This CDR3 has 14 residues. Germline lookup yields CDR1 LGHNT and CDR2 FRNRAP. CDR3 in amino acids: CASERAGGNNEQFF. In nucleotides, the CDR3 is TGTGCTAGTGAACGAGCGGGTGGGAACAATGAGCAGTTCTTC.

This clone was found once. The chain carries TRBV11-2 and TRBJ1-3; the D is unclear. This CDR3 comprises 14 residues. Germline lookup yields CDR1 SGHAT and CDR2 FQNNGV. V lost 5 bases and J lost 1, with 9 bases in between. Written as DNA, the CDR3 is TGTGCCAGCAGCCGAGACATTTCTGGAAACACCATATATTTT. Its translation: CASSRDISGNTIYF.

This chain links TRBV10-3 with TRBJ2-3, with TRBD2 matching over 12 bases. The CDR3 length is 17 residues. V trimming: 4 bases; J trimming: 3 bases; junction bases outside the gene matches: 8. CDR1 ENHRY and CDR2 SYGVKD come from the germline V gene. The DNA for the CDR3 is TGTGCCATCAGTGGGGGCCAGACTAGCGGGGGTACAGATACGCAGTATTTT. This sequence encodes CAISGGQTSGGTDTQYF.

This clone appeared a single time. V and J are TRBV6-5 and TRBJ2-1; 11 bases line up with TRBD2. Trimming cost V 8 bases and J 7 bases; bases outside gene matches: 10. CDR3 length equals 15 residues. The germline V gene has CDR1 MNHEY and CDR2 SVGAGI. CDR3 in DNA: TGTGCCAGCGCTACTAGCGGGAGAACGGGGAATGAGCAGTTCTTC. Translated: CASATSGRTGNEQFF.